Listed here is a single T cell receptor (beta chain). Its antigen is not known. Trimming took 6 bases from V and 7 from J; bases not matched to a gene: 9. The CDR3 is 16 amino acids. CDR1 and CDR2 (germline): MGHRA, YSYEKL. PCR was performed using 60 Vbeta and 13 Jbeta primers. TCRdb's copy holds only in-frame clones and misses some; the assay was immunoSEQ multiplex PCR. The sample contains under 120,000 clones, about 80% of which appear only once. The data are from a study of cytomegalovirus exposure and HLA in healthy donors. Study-wide points: About 87% or about 30% of the time was how often most TCR beta V segments were productive, according to an earlier analysis. Per published reports, the classifier diagnosed cytomegalovirus status with high specificity and sensitivity. In vitro data verified a few CMV-associated chains as specific for CMV antigens. When the data were analyzed later, several of the most significant clusters appeared to be linked to common viral pathogens.

The receptor was isolated from a female donor in good health and CMV-seropositive. The gene calls are TRBV4-1 and TRBJ2-7, with 16 positions matching TRBD2. Sequencing used PBMCs. CDR3 sequence: CASSYGTSGRAQEQYF. The CDR3 region has the DNA TGCGCCAGCAGTTACGGGACTAGCGGGAGGGCTCAGGAGCAGTACTTC.